The rows below give T cell receptor beta chains drawn from one sample of a study of T cell clonotyping in hematopoietic cell transplantation. TCRdb's table, derived via immunoSEQ multiplex PCR, lists solely in-frame clones and lacks some. The sample has about 27,000 clones, about 94% seen once. The material sequenced was peripheral blood mononuclear cells. Receptors originate from a man aged 45-60 years in good health. Some clones in this sample may be carry-over from other donors' samples. Each CDR3 is given with its conserved first and last residue. A D gene is named only where the DNA matches it firmly. Clone size appears in some rows only: once, few, many, or a class for an expanded clone.

CDR3 | DNA | D | size | J | V
CASSYLKGGGYTF | TGTGCCAGCAGTTACCTCAAGGGGGGCGGCTACACCTTC | . | . | TRBJ1-2 | TRBV6-5
CASSQGQTNSPLHF | TGTGCCAGCAGCCAGGGACAGACCAATTCACCCCTCCACTTT | TRBD1 | . | TRBJ1-6 | TRBV9
CSVALGTGLYGYTF | TGCAGCGTTGCCCTCGGGACAGGGCTCTATGGCTACACCTTC | TRBD1 | . | TRBJ1-2 | TRBV29-1
CASSPPSVEGADTQYF | TGTGCCAGCAGCCCACCCTCGGTTGAGGGCGCAGATACGCAGTATTTT | . | . | TRBJ2-3 | TRBV9
CASSEQGGTDRADTQYF | TGTGCCAGCAGTGAACAGGGAGGGACGGATAGAGCAGATACGCAGTATTTT | TRBD2 | . | TRBJ2-3 | TRBV6-1
CASSLDTVYGYTF | TGCGCCAGCAGCTTGGATACAGTCTATGGCTACACCTTC | . | . | TRBJ1-2 | TRBV5-1
CASSGNRALGLLNYGYTF | TGTGCCAGCAGTGGAAACCGGGCCCTAGGACTCCTTAACTATGGCTACACCTTC | . | . | TRBJ1-2 | TRBV9
CASSPLGDPTYEQYF | TGTGCCAGCAGTCCCCTCGGCGATCCCACCTACGAGCAGTACTTC | . | . | TRBJ2-7 | TRBV27
CASSIGNRVYGYTF | TGTGCCAGTAGTATCGGGAACAGGGTTTATGGCTACACCTTC | . | . | TRBJ1-2 | TRBV19
CASSQDGGVDSPLHF | TGTGCCAGCAGCCAAGATGGGGGGGTTGATTCACCCCTCCACTTT | . | once | TRBJ1-6 | TRBV14
CASSQRQGTYGYTF | TGCGCCAGCAGCCAAAGGCAGGGTACCTATGGCTACACCTTC | . | . | TRBJ1-2 | TRBV4-1
CAISEPHRGAGGRKNDISQYF | TGTGCCATCAGTGAGCCTCACCGGGGAGCGGGGGGCCGAAAAAACGACATATCGCAGTATTTT | TRBD2 | . | TRBJ2-3 | TRBV10-3
CAISESGAPRYYGYTF | TGTGCCATCAGTGAGTCGGGGGCTCCCCGCTACTATGGCTACACCTTC | . | . | TRBJ1-2 | TRBV10-3
CSVDTGMNTEAFF | TGCAGCGTTGATACCGGTATGAACACTGAAGCTTTCTTT | . | . | TRBJ1-1 | TRBV29-1
CASSLDSNSGNTIYF | TGTGCCAGCAGCCTGGACAGTAACTCTGGAAACACCATATATTTT | . | . | TRBJ1-3 | TRBV7-3
CASSLGGYSNQPQHF | TGTGCCAGCAGTTTGGGGGGATATAGCAATCAGCCCCAGCATTTT | . | . | TRBJ1-5 | TRBV7-9
CSVVSAIGTDTQYF | TGCAGCGTTGTATCCGCTATAGGGACAGATACGCAGTATTTT | . | . | TRBJ2-3 | TRBV29-1
CASSRDSQETQYF | TGTGCCAGCAGTCGGGACAGCCAAGAGACCCAGTACTTC | TRBD1 | . | TRBJ2-5 | TRBV6-6
CASSLPGQALYEQYF | TGTGCCAGCAGCTTGCCCGGACAGGCCCTCTACGAGCAGTACTTC | TRBD1 | . | TRBJ2-7 | TRBV5-4
CASTRLGSNQPQHF | TGTGCCAGCACCCGGCTGGGAAGCAATCAGCCCCAGCATTTT | . | . | TRBJ1-5 | TRBV6-1
CASSYGRGYMNTEAFF | TGTGCCAGCAGTTACGGGCGGGGTTATATGAACACTGAAGCTTTCTTT | . | . | TRBJ1-1 | TRBV6-5
CASSLAPGDTGELFF | TGCGCCAGCAGCTTGGCTCCCGGAGACACCGGGGAGCTGTTTTTT | . | . | TRBJ2-2 | TRBV5-1
CASSYFAGDSPLHF | TGTGCCAGCAGTTATTTTGCGGGTGATTCACCCCTCCACTTT | . | . | TRBJ1-6 | TRBV6-5
CASSFREGGTEAFF | TGTGCCAGCAGCTTCAGGGAGGGCGGAACTGAAGCTTTCTTT | . | . | TRBJ1-1 | TRBV5-4
CASSRHRDSNQPQHF | TGCGCCAGCAGCCGACACAGGGATAGCAATCAGCCCCAGCATTTT | . | . | TRBJ1-5 | TRBV4-1
CASTGLEETQYF | TGTGCCAGCACAGGACTGGAAGAGACCCAGTACTTC | . | . | TRBJ2-5 | TRBV25-1
CASSLARIGELFF | TGTGCCAGCAGCTTAGCGCGGATCGGGGAGCTGTTTTTT | . | . | TRBJ2-2 | TRBV7-2
CASSGQGAANEKLFF | TGTGCCAGCAGTGGACAGGGGGCGGCTAATGAAAAACTGTTTTTT | TRBD1 | . | TRBJ1-4 | TRBV2
CASSHSLGQNTGELFF | TGCGCCAGCAGCCATTCGTTGGGACAGAACACCGGGGAGCTGTTTTTT | . | . | TRBJ2-2 | TRBV4-3
CASSVEGQGPTGEQYF | TGTGCCAGCAGCGTAGAAGGACAGGGCCCGACTGGTGAGCAGTACTTC | TRBD1 | . | TRBJ2-7 | TRBV9
CASSLLGSGLTEETQYF | TGCGCCAGCAGCTTGTTAGGCAGTGGATTAACCGAAGAGACCCAGTACTTC | . | . | TRBJ2-5 | TRBV5-1
CAWSPIPVGTEAFF | TGTGCCTGGAGTCCTATTCCAGTGGGCACTGAAGCTTTCTTT | . | . | TRBJ1-1 | TRBV30
CASSPGTMNTGELFF | TGTGCCAGCAGCCCCGGGACAATGAACACCGGGGAGCTGTTTTTT | . | once | TRBJ2-2 | TRBV7-3
CASSLTGFTEAFF | TGTGCCAGCAGCCTTACAGGTTTCACTGAAGCTTTCTTT | . | . | TRBJ1-1 | TRBV5-4
CASSSRTGNTEAFF | TGTGCCAGCAGCTCCCGGACAGGGAACACTGAAGCTTTCTTT | TRBD1 | . | TRBJ1-1 | TRBV7-8
CASSSEGTRDPGYTF | TGTGCCAGCTCATCGGAGGGGACTCGGGACCCTGGCTACACCTTC | . | . | TRBJ1-2 | TRBV18
CASRADRGRENGYTF | TGTGCCAGCAGGGCGGACAGGGGGCGGGAGAATGGCTACACCTTC | TRBD1 | once | TRBJ1-2 | TRBV2
CASSPGTASYGYTF | TGTGCCAGCAGCCCCGGAACAGCTAGCTATGGCTACACCTTC | . | . | TRBJ1-2 | TRBV28
CAWRTGGRNTEAFF | TGTGCCTGGAGAACAGGGGGCAGGAACACTGAAGCTTTCTTT | TRBD1 | . | TRBJ1-1 | TRBV30